The source of this T cell receptor beta chain is a study of blood T cell repertoires in COVID-19. About the research overall: COVID-19 samples, acute and convalescent, were from the United States, Italy and Spain.

The CDR3 has 14 residues. V was shortened by 4 bases and J by 2 bases, with 12 bases between the two germline ends. Germline values: CDR1 SGHRS, CDR2 YFSETQ. A single count supports this clone. Using immunoSEQ multiplex PCR, the repertoire was profiled, and TCRdb retains in-frame clones only, with some absent. The table lists 150,000 to 190,000 clones, about 88% of them singletons. The receptor was derived from a woman aged 60 to 75 with COVID-19, enrolled during active disease. The chain joins TRBV5-1 to TRBJ2-5; maybe TRBD2 (5 bases). The sequencing sample was made of peripheral blood. The CDR3 loop reads CASSPGWGQETQYF. DNA for the CDR3: TGCGCCAGCAGCCCGGGGTGGGGACAAGAGACCCAGTACTTC. Full variable domain (rest looked up from reference TRBV5-1 and TRBJ2-5): KAGVTQTPRYLIKTRGQQVTLSCSPISGHRSVSWYQQTPGQGLQFLFEYFSETQRNKGNFPGRFSGRQFSNSRSEMNVSTLELGDSALYLCASSPGWGQETQYFGPGTRLLVL.